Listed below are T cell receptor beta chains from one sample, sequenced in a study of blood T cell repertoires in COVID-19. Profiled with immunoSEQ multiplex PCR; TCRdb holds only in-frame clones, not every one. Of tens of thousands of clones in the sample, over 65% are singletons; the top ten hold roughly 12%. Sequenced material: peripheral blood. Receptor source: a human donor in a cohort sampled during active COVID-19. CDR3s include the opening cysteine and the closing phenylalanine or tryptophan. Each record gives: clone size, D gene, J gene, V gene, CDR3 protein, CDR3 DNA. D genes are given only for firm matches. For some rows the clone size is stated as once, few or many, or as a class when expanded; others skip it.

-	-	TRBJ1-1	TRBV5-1	CASSLDGAPPEAFF	TGCGCCAGCAGCTTGGATGGAGCACCGCCTGAAGCTTTCTTT
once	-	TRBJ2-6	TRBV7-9	CASILTVFDGGANVLTF	TGTGCCAGCATCTTGACAGTGTTCGATGGGGGGGCCAACGTCCTGACTTTC
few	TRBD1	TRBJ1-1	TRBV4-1	CASSIQGAIGDTEAFF	TGCGCCAGCAGCATCCAGGGGGCTATAGGGGACACTGAAGCTTTCTTT
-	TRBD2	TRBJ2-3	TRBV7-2	CASSPGLALRTQYF	TGTGCCAGCAGCCCTGGACTAGCCCTACGTACGCAGTATTTT
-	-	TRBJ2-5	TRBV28	CASSSGQGGTETQYF	TGTGCCAGCAGTTCTGGACAGGGAGGGACGGAGACCCAGTACTTC
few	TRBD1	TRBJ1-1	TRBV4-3	CASSQGYRGGTEAFF	TGCGCCAGCAGCCAAGGGTACAGGGGGGGAACTGAAGCTTTCTTT
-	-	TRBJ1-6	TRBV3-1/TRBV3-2	CASSSSDYSSWPNSPLHF	TGTGCCAGCAGCTCCTCGGACTATTCTTCGTGGCCTAATTCACCCCTCCACTTT
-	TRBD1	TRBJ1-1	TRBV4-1	CASSHGRVRGPEAFF	TGCGCCAGCAGCCACGGACGGGTCAGGGGGCCTGAAGCTTTCTTT
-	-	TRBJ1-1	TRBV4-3	CASSLTVNTEAFF	TGCGCCAGCAGCCTTACAGTGAACACTGAAGCTTTCTTT
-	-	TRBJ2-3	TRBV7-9	CASSLSRHGDTQYF	TGTGCCAGCAGCTTATCCCGACACGGAGATACGCAGTATTTT
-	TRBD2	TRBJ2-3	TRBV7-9	CASSTTGLADGTQYF	TGTGCCAGCAGCACGACGGGACTAGCGGACGGTACGCAGTATTTT
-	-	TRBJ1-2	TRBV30	CAWSVLDSEHYGYTF	TGTGCCTGGAGTGTACTGGACAGCGAACACTATGGCTACACCTTC
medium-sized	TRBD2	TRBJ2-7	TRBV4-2	CASSRNSGGLYEQYF	TGTGCCAGCAGCCGAAATAGCGGGGGGCTCTACGAGCAGTACTTC
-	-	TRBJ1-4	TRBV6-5	CASSYSRRGEKLFF	TGTGCCAGCAGTTACTCGAGGAGGGGTGAAAAACTGTTTTTT
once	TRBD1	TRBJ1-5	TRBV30	CAWSPGTGGQPQHF	TGTGCCTGGAGCCCCGGGACAGGGGGTCAGCCCCAGCATTTT
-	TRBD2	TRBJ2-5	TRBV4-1	CASSQEYPGGRHQETQYF	TGCGCCAGCAGCCAGGAATATCCGGGAGGTAGACACCAAGAGACCCAGTACTTC
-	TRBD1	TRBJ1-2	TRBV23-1	CASSQTGNGYTF	TGCGCCAGCAGTCAGACAGGGAATGGCTACACCTTC
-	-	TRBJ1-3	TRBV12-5	CASGLGAGWSSGNTIYF	TGTGCCAGTGGTTTGGGGGCAGGGTGGAGCTCTGGAAACACCATATATTTT
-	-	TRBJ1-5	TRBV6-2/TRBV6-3	CASSYGTVSNQPQHF	TGTGCCAGCAGTTACGGGACTGTCAGCAATCAGCCCCAGCATTTT
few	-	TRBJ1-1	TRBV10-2	CASSTGFTEAFF	TGCGCCAGCAGTACAGGGTTCACTGAAGCTTTCTTT
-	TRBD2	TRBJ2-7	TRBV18	CASSPFGLAGGTSSYEQYF	TGTGCCAGCTCACCCTTCGGACTAGCGGGGGGTACCTCCTCCTACGAGCAGTACTTC
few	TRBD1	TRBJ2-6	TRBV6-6	CASSDRVSPGANVLTF	TGTGCCAGCTCGGACAGGGTTTCCCCTGGGGCCAACGTCCTGACTTTC
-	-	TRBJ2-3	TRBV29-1	CSVEPGTDTQYF	TGCAGCGTTGAGCCGGGCACAGATACGCAGTATTTT
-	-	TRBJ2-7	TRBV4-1	CASSQVLNTYEQYF	TGCGCCAGCAGCCAAGTCCTTAACACCTACGAGCAGTACTTC
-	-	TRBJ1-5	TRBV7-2	CASSPREWGQPQHF	TGTGCCAGCAGCCCCAGGGAATGGGGTCAGCCCCAGCATTTT
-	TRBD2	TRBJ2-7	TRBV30	CACLEWGGPYEQYF	TGTGCCTGTCTCGAATGGGGGGGACCCTACGAGCAGTACTTC
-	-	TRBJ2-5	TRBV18	CASSPGTQKETQYF	TGTGCCAGCTCACCCGGGACTCAGAAAGAGACCCAGTACTTC